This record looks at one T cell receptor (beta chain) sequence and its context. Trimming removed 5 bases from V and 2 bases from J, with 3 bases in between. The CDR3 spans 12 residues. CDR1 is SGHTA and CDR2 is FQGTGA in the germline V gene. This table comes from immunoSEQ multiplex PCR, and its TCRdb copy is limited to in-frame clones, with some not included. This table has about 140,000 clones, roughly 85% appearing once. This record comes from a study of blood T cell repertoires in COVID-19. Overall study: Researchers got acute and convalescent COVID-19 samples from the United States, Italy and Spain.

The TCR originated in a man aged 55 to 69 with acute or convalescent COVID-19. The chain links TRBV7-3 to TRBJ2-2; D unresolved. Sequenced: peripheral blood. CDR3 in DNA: TGTGCCAGCAGCCTAAACACCGGGGAGCTGTTTTTT. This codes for CASSLNTGELFF.